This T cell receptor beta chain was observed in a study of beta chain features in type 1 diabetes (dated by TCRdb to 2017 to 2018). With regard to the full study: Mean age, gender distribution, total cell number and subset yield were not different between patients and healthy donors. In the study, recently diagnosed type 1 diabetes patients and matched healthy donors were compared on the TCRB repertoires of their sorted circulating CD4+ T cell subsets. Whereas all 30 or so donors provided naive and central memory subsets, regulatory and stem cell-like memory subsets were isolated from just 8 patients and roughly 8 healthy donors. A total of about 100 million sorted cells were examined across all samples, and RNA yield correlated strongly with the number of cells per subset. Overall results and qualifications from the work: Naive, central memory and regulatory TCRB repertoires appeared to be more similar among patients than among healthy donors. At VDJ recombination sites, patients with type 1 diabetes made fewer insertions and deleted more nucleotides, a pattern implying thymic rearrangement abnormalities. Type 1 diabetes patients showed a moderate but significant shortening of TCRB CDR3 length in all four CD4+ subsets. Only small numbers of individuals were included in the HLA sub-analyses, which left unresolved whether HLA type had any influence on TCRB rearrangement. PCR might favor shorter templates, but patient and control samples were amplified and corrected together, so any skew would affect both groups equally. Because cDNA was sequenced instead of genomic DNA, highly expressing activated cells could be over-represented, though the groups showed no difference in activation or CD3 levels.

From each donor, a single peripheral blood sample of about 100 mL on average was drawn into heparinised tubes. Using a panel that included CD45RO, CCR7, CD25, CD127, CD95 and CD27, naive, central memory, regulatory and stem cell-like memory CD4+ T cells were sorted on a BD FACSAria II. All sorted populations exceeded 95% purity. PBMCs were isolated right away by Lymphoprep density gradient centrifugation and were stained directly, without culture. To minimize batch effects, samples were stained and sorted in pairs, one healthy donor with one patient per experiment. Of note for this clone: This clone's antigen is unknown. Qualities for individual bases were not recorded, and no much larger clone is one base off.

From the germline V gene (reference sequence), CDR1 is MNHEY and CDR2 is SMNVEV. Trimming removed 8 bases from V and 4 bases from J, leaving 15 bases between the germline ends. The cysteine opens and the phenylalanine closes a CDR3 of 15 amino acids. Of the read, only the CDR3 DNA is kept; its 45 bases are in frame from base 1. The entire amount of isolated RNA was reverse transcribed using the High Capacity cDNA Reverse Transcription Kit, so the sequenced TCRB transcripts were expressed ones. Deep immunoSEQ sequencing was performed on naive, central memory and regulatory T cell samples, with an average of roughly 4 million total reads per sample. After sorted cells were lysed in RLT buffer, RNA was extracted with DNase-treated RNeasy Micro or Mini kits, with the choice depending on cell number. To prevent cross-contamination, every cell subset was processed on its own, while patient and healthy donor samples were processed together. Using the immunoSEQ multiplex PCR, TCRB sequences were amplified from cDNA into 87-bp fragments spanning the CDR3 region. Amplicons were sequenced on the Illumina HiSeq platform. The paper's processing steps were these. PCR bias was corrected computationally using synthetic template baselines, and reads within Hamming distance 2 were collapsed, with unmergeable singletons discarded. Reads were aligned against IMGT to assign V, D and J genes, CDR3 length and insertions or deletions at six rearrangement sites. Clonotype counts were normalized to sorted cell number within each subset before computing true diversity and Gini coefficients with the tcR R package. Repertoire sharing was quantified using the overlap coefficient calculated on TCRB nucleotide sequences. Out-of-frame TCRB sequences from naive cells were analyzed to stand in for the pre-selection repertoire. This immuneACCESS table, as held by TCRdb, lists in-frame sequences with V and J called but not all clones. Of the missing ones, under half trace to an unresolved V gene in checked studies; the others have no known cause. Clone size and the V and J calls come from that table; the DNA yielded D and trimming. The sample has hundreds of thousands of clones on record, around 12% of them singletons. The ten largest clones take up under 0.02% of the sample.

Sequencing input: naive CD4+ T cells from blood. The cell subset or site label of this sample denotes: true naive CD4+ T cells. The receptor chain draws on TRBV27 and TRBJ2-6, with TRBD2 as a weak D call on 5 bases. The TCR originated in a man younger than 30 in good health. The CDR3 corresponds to CASSPAEAGANVLTF. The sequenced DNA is TGTGCCAGCTCTCCGGCGGAGGCGGGGGCCAACGTCCTGACTTTC.